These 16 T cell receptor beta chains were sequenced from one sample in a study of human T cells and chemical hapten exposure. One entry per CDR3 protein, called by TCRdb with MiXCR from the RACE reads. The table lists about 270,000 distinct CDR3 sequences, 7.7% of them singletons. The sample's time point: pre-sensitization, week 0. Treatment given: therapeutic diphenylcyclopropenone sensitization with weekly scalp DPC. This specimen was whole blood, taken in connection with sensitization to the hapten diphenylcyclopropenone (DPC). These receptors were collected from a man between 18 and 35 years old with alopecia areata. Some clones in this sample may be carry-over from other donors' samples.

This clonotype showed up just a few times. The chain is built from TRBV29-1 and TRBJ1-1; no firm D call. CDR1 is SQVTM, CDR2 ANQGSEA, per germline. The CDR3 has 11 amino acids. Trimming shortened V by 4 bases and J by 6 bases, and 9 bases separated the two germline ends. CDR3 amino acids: CSVVVLAEAFF. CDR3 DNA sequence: TGCAGCGTTGTGGTATTAGCTGAAGCTTTCTTT.

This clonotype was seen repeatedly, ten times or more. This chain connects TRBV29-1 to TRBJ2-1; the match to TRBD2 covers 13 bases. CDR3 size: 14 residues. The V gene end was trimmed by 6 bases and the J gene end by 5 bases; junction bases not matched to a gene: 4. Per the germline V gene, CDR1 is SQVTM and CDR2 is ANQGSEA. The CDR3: CSVGTSGNHNEQFF. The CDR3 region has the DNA TGCAGCGTCGGGACTAGCGGGAACCACAATGAGCAGTTCTTC.

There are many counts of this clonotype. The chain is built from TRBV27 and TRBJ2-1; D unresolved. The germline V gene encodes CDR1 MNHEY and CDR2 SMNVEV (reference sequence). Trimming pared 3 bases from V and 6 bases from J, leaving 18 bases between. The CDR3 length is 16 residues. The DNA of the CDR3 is TGTGCCAGCAGTTTTCAGGACCCCCCAACGGGCAATGAGCAGTTCTTC. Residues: CASSFQDPPTGNEQFF.

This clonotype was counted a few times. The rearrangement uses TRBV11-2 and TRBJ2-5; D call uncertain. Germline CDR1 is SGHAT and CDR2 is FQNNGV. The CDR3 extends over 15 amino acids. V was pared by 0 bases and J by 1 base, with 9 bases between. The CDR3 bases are TGTGCCAGCAGCTTAGATCCGCGACGCCAAGAGACCCAGTACTTC. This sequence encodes CASSLDPRRQETQYF. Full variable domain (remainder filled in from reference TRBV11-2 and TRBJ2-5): EAGVAQSPRYKIIEKRQSVAFWCNPISGHATLYWYQQILGQGPKLLIQFQNNGVVDDSQLPKDRFSAERLKGVDSTLKIQPAKLEDSAVYLCASSLDPRRQETQYFGPGTRLLVL.

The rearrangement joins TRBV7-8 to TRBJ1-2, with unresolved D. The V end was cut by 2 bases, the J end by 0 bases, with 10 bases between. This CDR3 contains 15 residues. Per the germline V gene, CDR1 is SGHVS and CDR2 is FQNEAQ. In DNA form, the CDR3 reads TGTGCCAGCAGCTTACAGCCAGAGTCTAACTATGGCTACACCTTC. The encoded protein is CASSLQPESNYGYTF.

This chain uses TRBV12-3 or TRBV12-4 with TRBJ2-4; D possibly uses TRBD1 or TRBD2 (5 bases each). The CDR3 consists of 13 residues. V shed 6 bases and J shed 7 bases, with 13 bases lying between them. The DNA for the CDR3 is TGTGCCAGCAGACCCCGAGGGGTGAACATTCAGTACTTC. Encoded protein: CASRPRGVNIQYF.

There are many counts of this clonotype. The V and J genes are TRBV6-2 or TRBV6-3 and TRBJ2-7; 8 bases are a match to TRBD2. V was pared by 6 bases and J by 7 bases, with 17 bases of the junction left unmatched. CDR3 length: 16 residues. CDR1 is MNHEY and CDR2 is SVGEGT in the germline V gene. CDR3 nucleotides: TGTGCCAGCAGCCCCGGGACTAGTTTATCCTACTTTGAGCAGTACGTC. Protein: CASSPGTSLSYFEQYV.

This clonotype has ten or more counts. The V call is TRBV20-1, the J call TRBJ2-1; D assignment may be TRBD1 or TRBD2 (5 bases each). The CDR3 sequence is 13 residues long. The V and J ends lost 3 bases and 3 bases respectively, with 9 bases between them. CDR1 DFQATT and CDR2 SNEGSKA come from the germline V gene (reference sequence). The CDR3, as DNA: TGCAGTGCTAGCGGGACGGGCTACAATGAGCAGTTCTTC. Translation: CSASGTGYNEQFF.

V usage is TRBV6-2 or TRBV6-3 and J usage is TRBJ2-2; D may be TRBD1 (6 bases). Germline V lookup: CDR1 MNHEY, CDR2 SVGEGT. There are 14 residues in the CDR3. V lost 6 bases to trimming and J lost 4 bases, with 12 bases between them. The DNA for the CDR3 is TGTGCCAGCAGACGCCTCAGGGGCACCGGGGAGCTGTTTTTT. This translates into CASRRLRGTGELFF.

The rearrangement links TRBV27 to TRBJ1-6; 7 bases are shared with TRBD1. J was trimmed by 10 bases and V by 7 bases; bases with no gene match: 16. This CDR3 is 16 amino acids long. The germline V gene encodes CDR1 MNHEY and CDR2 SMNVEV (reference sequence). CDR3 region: CASKPSTGIAGSPLHF. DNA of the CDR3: TGTGCCAGCAAGCCCTCGACAGGGATAGCGGGCTCACCCCTCCACTTT.

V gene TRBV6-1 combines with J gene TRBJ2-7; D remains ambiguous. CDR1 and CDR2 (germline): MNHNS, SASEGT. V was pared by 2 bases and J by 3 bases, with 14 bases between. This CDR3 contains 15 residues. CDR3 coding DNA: TGTGCCAGCAGTGAAATTAGACTTTTTCGCTACGAGCAGTACGTC. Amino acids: CASSEIRLFRYEQYV.

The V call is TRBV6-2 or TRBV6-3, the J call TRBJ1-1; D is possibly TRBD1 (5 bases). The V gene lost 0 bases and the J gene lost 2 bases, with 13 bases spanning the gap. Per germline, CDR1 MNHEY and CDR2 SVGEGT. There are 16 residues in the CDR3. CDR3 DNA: TGTGCCAGCAGTTACTCGAGGGGCCGGAGAAACACTGAAGCTTTCTTT. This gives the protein CASSYSRGRRNTEAFF.

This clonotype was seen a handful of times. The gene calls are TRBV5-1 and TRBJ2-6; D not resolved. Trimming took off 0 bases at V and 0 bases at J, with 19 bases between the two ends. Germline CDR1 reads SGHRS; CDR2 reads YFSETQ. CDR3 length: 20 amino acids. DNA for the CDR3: TGCGCCAGCAGCTTGGAGGTTCGGAGAGCCCTAAGCTCTGGGGCCAACGTCCTGACTTTC. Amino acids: CASSLEVRRALSSGANVLTF.

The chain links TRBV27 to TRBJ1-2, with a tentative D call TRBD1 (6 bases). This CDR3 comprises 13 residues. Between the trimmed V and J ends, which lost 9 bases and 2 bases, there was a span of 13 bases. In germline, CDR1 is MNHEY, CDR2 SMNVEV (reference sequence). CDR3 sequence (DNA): TGTGCCAGTAAGCAGGGGATGAACTATGGCTACACCTTC. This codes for CASKQGMNYGYTF.

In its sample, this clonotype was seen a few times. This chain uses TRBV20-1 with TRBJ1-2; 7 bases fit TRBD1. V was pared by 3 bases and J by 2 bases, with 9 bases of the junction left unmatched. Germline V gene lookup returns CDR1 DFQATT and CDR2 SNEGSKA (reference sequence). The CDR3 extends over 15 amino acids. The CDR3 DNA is TGCAGTGCTAGGCAAACCCGGGACAGCAACTATGGCTACACCTTC. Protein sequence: CSARQTRDSNYGYTF.

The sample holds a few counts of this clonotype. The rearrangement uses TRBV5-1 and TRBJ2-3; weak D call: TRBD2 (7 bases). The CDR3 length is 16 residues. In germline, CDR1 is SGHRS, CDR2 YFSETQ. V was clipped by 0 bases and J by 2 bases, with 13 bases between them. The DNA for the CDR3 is TGCGCCAGCAGCTTGGGGGCGCGGGGGCCCACAGATACGCAGTATTTT. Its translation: CASSLGARGPTDTQYF. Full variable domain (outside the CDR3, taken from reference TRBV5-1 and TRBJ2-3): KAGVTQTPRYLIKTRGQQVTLSCSPISGHRSVSWYQQTPGQGLQFLFEYFSETQRNKGNFPGRFSGRQFSNSRSEMNVSTLELGDSALYLCASSLGARGPTDTQYFGPGTRLTVL.